This T cell receptor beta chain is from a study of identical twins' blood T cells. CDR3 length: 15 amino acids. With 5 bases removed from V and 0 bases from J, the gap between germline ends came to 14 bases. CDR1 and CDR2 from the germline V gene are DFQATT and SNEGSKA (reference sequence). Points from the study as a whole: Environmental influences on twin similarity could not be excluded.

This clonotype was counted a few times. The antigen is not known. TCR cDNA libraries were made from RNA using a previously described, modified protocol. Per the original methods: Per-library CDR3 reads ranged 2.2 to 3.6 million; clonotypes, ~100,000 to ~550,000. TCRdb ran MiXCR on the 5' RACE reads and lists one entry per CDR3 protein. TCRdb's processing, not the authors' own work, is the source of the V and J calls. The sample comprises a few hundred thousand distinct CDR3 sequences, about 28% of which are singletons, and more than 5.5% rests with the top ten. The V and J genes are TRBV20-1 and TRBJ1-3; possibly TRBD1 for D (6 bases). The receptor was derived from a woman aged 18 to 55 in good health. Sequencing was carried out using PBMCs. CDR3 in amino acids: CSAGRQAHSGNTIYF. The DNA of the CDR3 is TGCAGTGCTGGGAGACAGGCCCACTCTGGAAACACCATATATTTT.